This TCR beta chain was captured by sequencing in a study of T cell changes during pregnancy in multiple sclerosis. Libraries were prepared by immunoSEQ multiplex PCR; TCRdb keeps only in-frame clonotypes and omits some of them. The profile shows tens of thousands of clones, 80% to 95% of them singletons. The junction had 11 bases not matched to a gene; V was cut back by 4 bases and J by 4 bases. The CDR3 runs to 16 residues. Germline V gene sequence: CDR1 MNHEY, CDR2 SMNVEV (reference sequence). The V and J genes are TRBV27 and TRBJ1-2, with TRBD1 matching over 8 bases. This TCR came from a female donor in good health, enrolled as a control in a pregnancy study. This material consisted of CD4+ T cells from peripheral blood mononuclear cells, taken in the third trimester of pregnancy. The CDR3 nucleotides are TGTGCCAGCAGTTCCCAAGGACAGGGTAGGCTCTATGGCTACACCTTC. This codes for CASSSQGQGRLYGYTF.